These T cell receptor beta chains were read from a single sample in a study of T cell responses to AZD1222 COVID-19 vaccine. The assay was immunoSEQ multiplex PCR, and TCRdb's table has in-frame clones only and misses some. The table records about 60,000 clones, roughly 88% of them present only once. Sequenced here: peripheral blood, sampled on day 0 of AZD1222 vaccination. These receptors all stem from an adult in good health. The CDR3 runs from the conserved cysteine through the conserved F or W. The order of the fields is clone size, D gene, J gene, V gene, CDR3 length, CDR3 DNA, CDR3 protein. The D gene is left open where the match is weak. Clone size is stated in some rows and not others, as once, few, many or a class when expanded.

few	NA	TRBJ1-3	TRBV9	15	TGTGCCAGCAGCGGCAGACGGGGTCTGGGGGACACCATATATTTT	CASSGRRGLGDTIYF
NA	NA	TRBJ1-1	TRBV6-2/TRBV6-3	16	TGTGCCAGCAGTTACCGCTCGGGACTCCTGAACACTGAAGCTTTCTTT	CASSYRSGLLNTEAFF
NA	NA	TRBJ2-2	TRBV4-3	15	TGCGCCAGCAGCCAAGACGAACAGAACACCGGGGAGCTGTTTTTT	CASSQDEQNTGELFF
once	NA	TRBJ1-2	TRBV3-1/TRBV3-2	16	TGTGCCAGCAGCCTACAAAGGAAGGACGCCCTCGGGGGCTACACCTTC	CASSLQRKDALGGYTF
NA	NA	TRBJ2-7	TRBV21-1	19	TGTGCCAGCAGCCCCGAACAGGGGACAGGGGGAATGGGGGTCGACGAGCAGTACTTC	CASSPEQGTGGMGVDEQYF
NA	TRBD1	TRBJ1-2	TRBV11-2	15	TGTGCCAGCAGTTTAGAAGGGACAGGACGTCATGGCTACACCTTC	CASSLEGTGRHGYTF
few	TRBD1	TRBJ1-2	TRBV10-3	13	TGTGCCACCCAGGACAGGGCATTGTTTGGCTACACCTTC	CATQDRALFGYTF
few	NA	TRBJ2-7	TRBV7-9	13	TGTGCCAGCAGCTTAGATGGGTCACCCGAGCAGTACTTC	CASSLDGSPEQYF
NA	TRBD2	TRBJ2-1	TRBV5-1	19	TGCGCCAGCAGCTTGGTAGGACTAGCGGGAATGGTAGGGACCAATGAGCAGTTCTTC	CASSLVGLAGMVGTNEQFF
NA	NA	TRBJ2-5	TRBV5-5	14	TGTGCCAGCAGCTTGCAGGGGAACCAAGAGACCCAGTACTTC	CASSLQGNQETQYF
few	NA	TRBJ2-1	TRBV2	14	TGTGCCAGCACCGGGACCGTGGTTGGGGGTGAGCAGTTCTTC	CASTGTVVGGEQFF
NA	TRBD1	TRBJ2-1	TRBV18	17	TGTGCCAGCTCACCCAACCCGACAGGGGTCGCCTACAATGAGCAGTTCTTC	CASSPNPTGVAYNEQFF
NA	NA	TRBJ2-5	TRBV5-4	13	TGTGCCAGCAGCTTGGAAACTCAAGAGACCCAGTACTTC	CASSLETQETQYF
few	NA	TRBJ2-1	TRBV20-1	11	TGCAGTGCTAGATCCTACAATGAGCAGTTCTTC	CSARSYNEQFF
NA	NA	TRBJ1-2	TRBV6-5	12	TGTGCCAGCAGAACACAGGGATATGGCTACACCTTC	CASRTQGYGYTF
NA	TRBD2	TRBJ2-7	TRBV19	18	TGTGCCAGTAGTATAGACAAGGGAACGGGAGGGCCGGATGACGAGCAGTACTTC	CASSIDKGTGGPDDEQYF
NA	TRBD2	TRBJ2-3	TRBV4-3	16	TGCGCCAGCAGCCAATTACTAGCGGGAGTGAAAGATACGCAGTATTTT	CASSQLLAGVKDTQYF
NA	NA	TRBJ2-2	TRBV7-6	17	TGTGCCAGCAGTCCCAATCCCGGGACTCCCAACACCGGGGAGCTGTTTTTT	CASSPNPGTPNTGELFF
NA	NA	TRBJ2-2	TRBV19	14	TGTGCCAGTAGTCCCAGTGCAGGGGCCGGGGAGCTGTTTTTT	CASSPSAGAGELFF
NA	NA	TRBJ2-3	TRBV27	13	TGTGCCAGCAGTTTATCGATTTTCCGAGCGCAGTATTTT	CASSLSIFRAQYF
once	TRBD2	TRBJ2-1	TRBV19	15	TGTGCCAGTAGTACCCTAGCGGGAGCAACGAATGAGCAGTTCTTC	CASSTLAGATNEQFF
NA	TRBD2	TRBJ2-7	TRBV9	15	TGTGCCAGCAGTCGGAGCGGGAGGGCCTCCTACGAGCAGTACTTC	CASSRSGRASYEQYF
NA	TRBD2	TRBJ2-1	TRBV4-3	16	TGCGCCAGCAGCCAGATGCCCCTCGGGGGGAAGAATGAGCAGTTCTTC	CASSQMPLGGKNEQFF
NA	TRBD1	TRBJ2-3	TRBV6-6	15	TGTGCCAGCAGCCCACTCAGGGGGCGTAAAGATACGCAGTATTTT	CASSPLRGRKDTQYF
NA	NA	TRBJ1-6	TRBV2	17	TGTGCCAGCAGTGGGGGGACGGTGAGCTCCTATAATTCACCCCTCCACTTT	CASSGGTVSSYNSPLHF
NA	TRBD1	TRBJ1-1	TRBV18	12	TGTGCCAGCTCACAGGACAGGGTTGAAGCTTTCTTT	CASSQDRVEAFF
NA	NA	TRBJ2-2	TRBV3-1/TRBV3-2	14	TGTGCCAGCAGCCAAGGGATAGCAACCGGGGAGCTGTTTTTT	CASSQGIATGELFF
NA	TRBD1	TRBJ2-1	TRBV12-3/TRBV12-4	13	TGTGCCAGCAGTTTTGAGGGGGCCAATGAGCAGTTCTTC	CASSFEGANEQFF